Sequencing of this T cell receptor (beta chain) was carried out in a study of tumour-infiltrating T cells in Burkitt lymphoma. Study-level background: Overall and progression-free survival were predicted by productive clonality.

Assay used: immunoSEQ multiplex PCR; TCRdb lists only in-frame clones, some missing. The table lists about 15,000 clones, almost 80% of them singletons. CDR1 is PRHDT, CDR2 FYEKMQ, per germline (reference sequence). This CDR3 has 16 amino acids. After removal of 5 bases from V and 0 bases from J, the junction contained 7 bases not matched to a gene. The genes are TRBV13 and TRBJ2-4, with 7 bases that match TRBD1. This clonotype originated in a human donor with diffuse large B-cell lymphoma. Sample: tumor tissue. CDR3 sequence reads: CASSLGQALAKNIQYF. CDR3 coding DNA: TGTGCCAGCAGCCTTGGACAGGCCTTAGCCAAAAACATTCAGTACTTC.